This TCR beta chain is drawn from a study of T cell responses to AZD1222 COVID-19 vaccine. The study, taken as a whole, reports: The donors showed a predominance of white British ancestry and of females, with possible underestimation of clonal diversity. Epitopes outside B.1.351 and B.1.1.7 mutated regions reportedly drew nearly half of spike TCRs.

A note on this clone: Its antigen is currently unknown.

This CDR3 spans 14 amino acids. The germline V gene has CDR1 WSHSY and CDR2 SAAADI. Trimming pared 6 bases from V and 4 bases from J, leaving 13 bases between. Sequencing used immunoSEQ multiplex PCR; TCRdb keeps in-frame clones, though not all of them. Of about 39,000 clones in the sample, about nine tenths were seen once. The chain links TRBV10-2 to TRBJ2-1, with a weak D call TRBD2 (5 bases). This clonotype originated in an adult who received the MenACWY meningococcal vaccine as a control. Sequencing was performed on peripheral blood, taken 28 days after the second dose of the MenACWY control vaccine. CDR3 bases: TGCGCCAGCAGGGACTGGAGAAGATACAATGAGCAGTTCTTC. As protein: CASRDWRRYNEQFF.